These 28 T cell receptor beta chains originate from one sample sequenced in a study of CD8 T cells in ankylosing spondylitis. TCRdb ran MiXCR on the 5' RACE reads and lists one entry per CDR3 protein. The top ten hold 4.5% to 5% of the sample, which has about 230,000 distinct CDR3 sequences, less than 9.5% seen once. Sequences were obtained from blood, either unsorted or a sorted T cell fraction (not recorded which). All receptors derive from a female donor with ankylosing spondylitis or in good health (not recorded which).

In its sample, this clonotype was seen many times. The chain employs TRBV7-3 and TRBJ2-3; perhaps D is TRBD1 or TRBD2 (5 bases each). V was cut by 1 base and J by 6 bases, with 11 bases left in between. The CDR3 is made up of 14 amino acids. CDR1 is SGHTA and CDR2 is FQGTGA in the germline V gene. The CDR3 reads CASSLIGTGDTQYF. The DNA for the CDR3 is TGTGCCAGCAGCTTAATAGGGACGGGGGATACGCAGTATTTT.

V gene TRBV25-1 combines with J gene TRBJ2-3; perhaps TRBD1 as D (6 bases). This CDR3 is 14 amino acids long. The germline gives CDR1 MGHDK, CDR2 SYGVNS. The ends were cut back, 8 bases at V and 6 bases at J, with 18 bases in the middle. Here the CDR3 DNA reads TGTGCCAGCGTCTCCGGACAGATGGGGGATACGCAGTATTTT. Its translation is CASVSGQMGDTQYF.

This clonotype was observed at least ten times. The chain carries TRBV6-1 and TRBJ2-5, with 14 bases that match TRBD2. Germline trimming cut 5 bases from V and 2 bases from J; bases unmatched to any gene: 4. This CDR3 contains 16 residues. Germline values: CDR1 MNHNS, CDR2 SASEGT. The CDR3 is CASSKGLAGVQETQYF. DNA of the CDR3: TGTGCCAGCAGTAAGGGACTAGCGGGAGTACAAGAGACCCAGTACTTC.

This clonotype was detected ten times or more. The V and J genes are TRBV29-1 and TRBJ2-1; D may be TRBD1 or TRBD2 (6 bases each). Germline CDR1 is SQVTM and CDR2 is ANQGSEA. The CDR3 has 14 residues. V lost 6 bases and J lost 4, with 16 bases in between. CDR3 region: CSVEGGAKYNEQFF. CDR3 nucleotides: TGCAGCGTCGAGGGGGGTGCAAAATACAATGAGCAGTTCTTC.

This clonotype was detected ten times or more. V is TRBV20-1 and J is TRBJ1-1, with a possible D match to TRBD1 (5 bases). The CDR3 length is 13 residues. The V end lost 1 base, the J end lost 6 bases, and 12 bases lay between the germline ends. Per germline, CDR1 DFQATT and CDR2 SNEGSKA (reference sequence). The CDR3 DNA reads as TGCAGTGCTAGAGTACCAGGGTCGCCTGAAGCTTTCTTT. It codes for CSARVPGSPEAFF.

This clonotype has at least ten counts. The V gene is TRBV18, the J gene TRBJ2-7; tentative D call: TRBD2 (6 bases). CDR3 size: 16 residues. V was shortened by 4 bases and J by 2 bases, with 18 bases between the two germline ends. CDR1 and CDR2 (germline): KGHSH, LQKENI. CDR3: CASSQDRDWSTYEQYF. CDR3 bases: TGTGCCAGCTCACAAGACCGGGACTGGTCGACCTACGAGCAGTACTTC.

V and J are TRBV29-1 and TRBJ2-7; unclear D gene. The CDR3 loop spans 11 amino acids. CDR1 is SQVTM and CDR2 is ANQGSEA in the germline V gene. V dropped 4 bases and J dropped 6 bases, with 10 bases sitting between them. CDR3 sequence (DNA): TGCAGCGTTGTTCGGCCCCCCGAGCAGTACTTC. It is translated as CSVVRPPEQYF.

The table lists this clonotype with many counts. The chain employs TRBV2 and TRBJ2-7, with a tentative D call TRBD1 (5 bases). Germline V gives CDR1 SNHLY, CDR2 FYNNEI. The V end lost 10 bases, the J end lost 0 bases, and 10 bases lay between the germline ends. The CDR3 is 12 residues long. CDR3 sequence (DNA): TGTGCCATACAGGAGAGCTCCTACGAGCAGTACTTC. This gives the protein CAIQESSYEQYF. The complete variable domain, with remaining parts taken from reference TRBV2 and TRBJ2-7, reads EPEVTQTPSHQVTQMGQEVILRCVPISNHLYFYWYRQILGQKVEFLVSFYNNEISEKSEIFDDQFSVERPDGSNFTLKIRSTKLEDSAMYFCAIQESSYEQYFGPGTRLTVT.

The V and J genes are TRBV7-7 and TRBJ2-7; TRBD1 agrees at 7 bases. The CDR3 is 14 residues long. The ends lost 5 bases at V and 7 bases at J; junction bases unmatched: 11. Looked up from germline, CDR1 is SSHAT and CDR2 is FNYEAQ (reference sequence). In DNA, the CDR3 is TGTGCCAGCAGCCCCAGGACAGGCTTCGGGGAGCAGTACTTC. Its translation is CASSPRTGFGEQYF.

This clonotype was observed many times. The chain recombines TRBV28 with TRBJ2-7; maybe TRBD2 (5 bases). This CDR3 is built from 14 residues. From germline, CDR1 is MDHEN and CDR2 SYDVKM. The ends were cut back, 5 bases at V and 2 bases at J, with 13 bases in the middle. For the CDR3, the DNA is TGTGCCAGCAGTCACCGGGGTGGGGCCTACGAGCAGTACTTC. Translating it yields CASSHRGGAYEQYF.

This clonotype was seen ten or more times. V gene TRBV29-1 combines with J gene TRBJ2-6; D gene uncertain. CDR1 SQVTM and CDR2 ANQGSEA come from the germline V gene. Trimming left V 2 bases short and J 6 bases short, with 5 bases between. CDR3 length: 12 amino acids. Written as DNA, the CDR3 is TGCAGCGTTGAAAGTTCGGCCAACGTCCTGACTTTC. Amino acids: CSVESSANVLTF. Looking up the rest from reference TRBV29-1 and TRBJ2-6 gives the full variable domain: SAVISQKPSRDICQRGTSLTIQCQVDSQVTMMFWYRQQPGQSLTLIATANQGSEATYESGFVIDKFPISRPNLTFSTLTVSNMSPEDSSIYLCSVESSANVLTFGAGSRLTVL.

This clonotype was seen repeatedly, ten times or more. The genes are TRBV7-2 and TRBJ1-5, with D possibly matching TRBD1 (5 bases). Germline V gene lookup returns CDR1 SGHTA and CDR2 FQGNSA. The CDR3 has 15 residues. V gave up 7 bases and J gave up 1 base, with 14 bases separating them. CDR3: CASTLGGISNQPQHF. CDR3 DNA: TGTGCCAGCACCTTGGGGGGGATCAGCAATCAGCCCCAGCATTTT.

This clonotype was seen at least ten times. CDR3 nucleotides: TGCGCCAGCAGCTTACGAGCGGGAGGGCCTGGCAATGAGCAGTTCTTC. Protein product: CASSLRAGGPGNEQFF. The chain combines TRBV5-1 with TRBJ2-1, with TRBD2 matching 10 bases. Losses at the gene ends were 2 bases for V and 6 bases for J; bases not matched to a gene: 8. The CDR3 extends over 16 amino acids. The V gene's germline CDR1 is SGHRS and CDR2 YFSETQ.

The table lists this clonotype with many counts. The chain employs TRBV20-1 and TRBJ1-1; D uncertain. This CDR3 comprises 10 residues. CDR1 and CDR2 (germline): DFQATT, SNEGSKA (reference sequence). V lost 3 bases, J lost 7 bases, and 6 bases lay in between. CDR3 region: CSASSLEAFF. The CDR3 nucleotides are TGCAGTGCTAGCAGCCTTGAAGCTTTCTTT.

This clonotype was recorded at least ten times. The V call is TRBV7-9, the J call TRBJ2-1; TRBD2 matches at 10 bases. The germline V gene encodes CDR1 SEHNR and CDR2 FQNEAQ (reference sequence). V lost 5 bases and J lost 4; bases outside the gene matches: 11. The CDR3 runs 17 residues. Here the CDR3 reads CASSRPSGRVGYNEQFF. In DNA form, the CDR3 reads TGTGCCAGCAGCCGCCCGAGCGGGAGGGTGGGGTACAATGAGCAGTTCTTC. The full variable domain, its missing parts supplied by reference TRBV7-9 and TRBJ2-1, is DTGVSQNPRHKITKRGQNVTFRCDPISEHNRLYWYRQTLGQGPEFLTYFQNEAQLEKSRLLSDRFSAERPKGSFSTLEIQRTEQGDSAMYLCASSRPSGRVGYNEQFFGPGTRLTVL.

This clonotype was picked up many times. The chain employs TRBV20-1 and TRBJ2-7, with D hard to call. Germline V CDR1 and CDR2: DFQATT, SNEGSKA (reference sequence). V lost 4 bases to trimming and J lost 0 bases, with 13 bases between them. This CDR3 region has 14 residues. DNA for the CDR3: TGCAGTGCTAAGCAGTCCCCCAGCTCCTACGAGCAGTACTTC. Protein sequence: CSAKQSPSSYEQYF.

This clonotype came up many times. V and J are TRBV2 and TRBJ2-7; 10 positions match TRBD1. Germline V gives CDR1 SNHLY, CDR2 FYNNEI. This CDR3 contains 14 residues. Trimming took 6 bases from V and 8 from J; bases not matched to a gene: 10. The CDR3 DNA sequence: TGTGCCAGCAGGGGAGGACAGGGGGTGAGCAAGCAGTACTTC. This translates into CASRGGQGVSKQYF.

In its sample, this clonotype was seen many times. V is TRBV19 and J is TRBJ1-5, with unresolved D. V was trimmed by 7 bases and J by 2 bases, leaving 9 bases between them. This CDR3 comprises 13 residues. Germline V gene lookup returns CDR1 LNHDA and CDR2 SQIVND (reference sequence). The CDR3 sequence is CASIGRGNQPQHF. For the CDR3, the DNA is TGTGCCAGTATCGGGCGGGGCAATCAGCCCCAGCATTTT.

This clonotype was seen repeatedly, ten times or more. The chain combines TRBV10-3 with TRBJ2-6; no clear D gene. CDR1 is ENHRY, CDR2 SYGVKD, per germline. The CDR3 loop spans 14 amino acids. Trimming left V 3 bases short and J 2 bases short, with 5 bases between. CDR3 coding DNA: TGTGCCATCAGTGAAGTTGCTGGGGCCAACGTCCTGACTTTC. The encoded protein is CAISEVAGANVLTF.

In this sample, this clonotype turned up many times. This chain connects TRBV20-1 to TRBJ1-5; D ambiguous. The CDR3 is 15 amino acids. The germline V and J ends were trimmed by 4 bases and 2 bases, with 15 bases remaining between them. Per the germline V gene, CDR1 is DFQATT and CDR2 is SNEGSKA (reference sequence). The DNA for the CDR3 is TGCAGTGCTACGGATGGGGTCGAGGGCAATCAGCCCCAGCATTTT. Residues: CSATDGVEGNQPQHF.

This clonotype showed up many times. The chain joins TRBV6-2 or TRBV6-3 to TRBJ2-7, with D possibly TRBD2 on 5 matching bases. Germline CDR1 is MNHEY and CDR2 is SVGEGT. Trimming shortened V by 8 bases and J by 5 bases, and 10 bases separated the two germline ends. CDR3 length equals 11 residues. The CDR3 spells CASSTLDEQYF. The CDR3 DNA follows: TGTGCCAGCTCCACACTAGACGAGCAGTACTTC.

There are a few counts of this clonotype. The chain employs TRBV10-1 and TRBJ2-6; no definite D call. Germline values: CDR1 WNHNN, CDR2 SYGVQD (reference sequence). The V gene lost 4 bases and the J gene lost 0 bases, with 13 bases spanning the gap. The CDR3 contains 17 residues. The CDR3 spells CASSGPIRPSGANVLTF. CDR3 DNA: TGCGCCAGCAGTGGCCCAATTAGGCCCTCTGGGGCCAACGTCCTGACTTTC.

This clonotype was recorded many times. This CDR3 is CASSMGTSGTDTQYF. As DNA, the CDR3 is TGTGCCAGCAGCATGGGGACTAGCGGCACAGATACGCAGTATTTT. J is TRBJ2-3 and V is TRBV27; TRBD2 matches at 10 bases. The V segment lost 6 bases and the J segment 1 base; nucleotides outside the gene matches: 4. The germline V gene has CDR1 MNHEY and CDR2 SMNVEV (reference sequence). This CDR3 contains 15 residues.

The gene calls are TRBV7-2 and TRBJ2-2, with TRBD1 identical over 10 bases. This CDR3 region has 16 residues. CDR1 is SGHTA and CDR2 is FQGNSA in the germline V gene. After removal of 5 bases from V and 4 bases from J, the junction contained 7 bases not matched to a gene. CDR3 in amino acids: CASSPLDRGGTGELFF. CDR3 DNA: TGTGCCAGCAGCCCATTGGACAGGGGGGGCACCGGGGAGCTGTTTTTT.

As regards this clonotype: At one end the junction does not follow the germline gene, possibly because of a read error. The rearrangement uses TRBV7-2 and TRBJ2-7, with D possibly matching TRBD2 (5 bases). Germline values: CDR1 SGHTA, CDR2 FQGNSA. This CDR3 is built from 14 residues. For the CDR3, the DNA is TGTGCCAGCAGCTTAGGACTAATGGGCTACGAGCAGCACTTC. This translates into CASSLGLMGYEQHF.

This clonotype showed up just a few times. The chain recombines TRBV7-2 with TRBJ2-7; 7 bases map to TRBD2. CDR1 is SGHTA, CDR2 FQGNSA, per germline. V dropped 6 bases and J dropped 6; count of bases not matched to a gene: 14. This CDR3 contains 15 residues. The CDR3 DNA sequence: TGTGCCAGCAGTAGAGACTTTGGCGGGGGATTCGAGCAGTACTTC. Its protein product is CASSRDFGGGFEQYF. The full variable domain, completed using reference TRBV7-2 and TRBJ2-7, is GAGVSQSPSNKVTEKGKDVELRCDPISGHTALYWYRQSLGQGLEFLIYFQGNSAPDKSGLPSDRFSAERTGGSVSTLTIQRTQQEDSAVYLCASSRDFGGGFEQYFGPGTRLTVT.

This clonotype was seen ten or more times. This sequence joins TRBV7-2 and TRBJ2-5, with D perhaps TRBD2 (5 bases). The V and J ends lost 0 bases and 1 base respectively, with 12 bases between them. Germline CDR1 reads SGHTA; CDR2 reads FQGNSA. The CDR3 length is 16 residues. For the CDR3, the DNA is TGTGCCAGCAGCTTAGCTGGAACCGGGGTCCAAGAGACCCAGTACTTC. Its protein product is CASSLAGTGVQETQYF.

This clonotype was seen a single time. This chain connects TRBV7-9 to TRBJ1-6, with unresolved D. The ends were cut back, 3 bases at V and 8 bases at J, with 5 bases in the middle. Germline V gene sequence: CDR1 SEHNR, CDR2 FQNEAQ (reference sequence). The CDR3 runs 12 residues. The CDR3, as DNA: TGTGCCAGCAGCTTCAGCTATTCACCCCTCCACTTT. This sequence encodes CASSFSYSPLHF.